A selection of T cell receptor beta chains follows, all from one sample in a study of a mutant IDH1 vaccine in newly diagnosed glioma. Method: immunoSEQ multiplex PCR; TCRdb's copy keeps in-frame clones and lacks some. Seen here are around 37,000 clones, 75% to 85% observed once, and the top ten hold over 7.5%. This sample comprised PBMCs, obtained from a glioma patient treated with radiotherapy, temozolomide or both. The source of these receptors is a man in his forties with glioma. Some clones in this sample may be carry-over from other donors' samples. The conserved cysteine and the conserved F or W are not part of the CDR3 here.

ASVQVLQF	8	TRBV6-1
ASSLGMGGDNQPQH	14	TRBV5-1
ASSIRDPFYGYT	12	TRBV5-6
ASSILASTEAF	11	TRBV19
ASASWAGNTEAF	12	TRBV27
ASSPQGPHTEAF	12	TRBV27
ASSQDQGLAGNEQF	14	TRBV4-1
ASTGPPLH	8	TRBV6-6
ASSWGGQDSNQPQH	14	TRBV27
ASSPGGETQY	10	TRBV9
ASSPGSGNTIY	11	TRBV7-6
AWSVLGVNYGYT	12	TRBV30
ASSLVGQHEPNYGYT	15	TRBV19
ASRETEQPNTEAF	13	TRBV10-1
AISAGGGGYEQY	12	TRBV10-3
ASSTSGGGLEAF	12	TRBV28
ASSLTINTGELF	12	TRBV5-1
ASMRGGPTDTQY	12	TRBV5-1
AISESGRAGTNYGYT	15	TRBV10-3
SVVLRFYEQF	10	TRBV29-1
ASSLQGLAMNTEAF	14	TRBV5-1
SVEVGHEQY	9	TRBV29-1
ASSQDIGRGNTIY	13	TRBV5-6
ASSQGFTGEQY	11	TRBV14
ASSPAADLLYEQY	13	TRBV14
ASSLQRADTGELF	13	TRBV7-2
ASSPSGSVNTEAF	13	TRBV7-3
ASRNGGGEQY	10	TRBV6-5
ASSPRRKKLF	10	TRBV21-1
ASSSPRGGNYGYT	13	TRBV11-2
ASSRRPGDNEKLF	13	TRBV6-1
ASSSPRGHTEAF	12	TRBV7-9
ASSIGGGQGNTGELF	15	TRBV19
ASGQRDGDFRPQH	13	TRBV4-1
ASSPRGGVNTGELF	14	TRBV7-3
ASTPRDGSGNTIY	13	TRBV6-1
ASSLRDRGLNTEAF	14	TRBV7-8